A single sample is the source of the 19 T cell receptor beta chains below, sequenced in a study of CD8 T cells in Susac syndrome. RNA amounts of roughly 0.45 to 1 ug underwent reverse transcription with random hexamers. A single record per CDR3 protein comes from TCRdb applying MiXCR to the immunoSEQ multiplex PCR reads. The table records a few hundred thousand distinct CDR3 sequences, 93% of them present only once. Sequencing was performed on CD4+ T cells from PBMCs. The receptors shown here come from a human donor with multiple sclerosis.

V and J are TRBV29-1 and TRBJ2-7; no reliable D call. Germline CDR1 is SQVTM and CDR2 is ANQGSEA. V was clipped by 4 bases and J by 3 bases, with 7 bases between them. The CDR3 runs 11 residues. As DNA, the CDR3 is TGCAGCGTTGCCCTGCTCTACGAGCAGTACTTC. This gives the protein CSVALLYEQYF.

The chain recombines TRBV12-3 or TRBV12-4 with TRBJ2-3, with D perhaps TRBD1 (5 bases). The CDR3 is 13 residues long. V was shortened by 3 bases and J by 3 bases, with 7 bases between the two germline ends. The CDR3 bases are TGTGCCAGCAGTTTTGGGGCGACAGATACGCAGTATTTT. It translates to CASSFGATDTQYF.

This clonotype was observed a single time. V and J are TRBV5-1 and TRBJ2-1; D gene uncertain. From germline, CDR1 is SGHRS and CDR2 YFSETQ. V lost 2 bases and J lost 0, with 12 bases in between. This CDR3 has 16 amino acids. DNA of the CDR3: TGCGCCAGCAGCTTCGGGCCCTCCAGCTCCTACAATGAGCAGTTCTTC. Translation: CASSFGPSSSYNEQFF.

The V and J genes are TRBV14 and TRBJ2-7, with D unclear. CDR3 length: 12 amino acids. Trimming removed 1 base from V and 7 bases from J, with 8 bases in between. The germline CDR1 and CDR2 sequences are SGHDN and FVKESK. CDR3 in amino acids: CASSQGRWEQYF. The CDR3 DNA reads as TGTGCCAGCAGCCAAGGAAGGTGGGAGCAGTACTTC.

V is TRBV29-1 and J is TRBJ2-1; D is perhaps TRBD2 (5 bases). This CDR3 is built from 12 residues. The germline V and J ends were trimmed by 3 bases and 4 bases, with 7 bases remaining between them. Germline values: CDR1 SQVTM, CDR2 ANQGSEA. Here the CDR3 reads CSVDRGYNEQFF. CDR3 in DNA: TGCAGCGTTGATCGGGGTTACAATGAGCAGTTCTTC.

This sequence joins TRBV15 and TRBJ2-7; D unresolved. The germline CDR1 and CDR2 sequences are LNHNV and YYDKDF (reference sequence). The CDR3 covers 14 residues. The V end was cut by 0 bases, the J end by 4 bases, with 10 bases between. In DNA form, the CDR3 reads TGTGCCACCAGCAGAGATCGAGGCCAATACGAGCAGTACTTC. This codes for CATSRDRGQYEQYF.

The gene calls are TRBV24-1 and TRBJ1-2; D not certain. Germline V CDR1 and CDR2: KGHDR, SFDVKD. Trimming shortened V by 2 bases and J by 3 bases, and 6 bases separated the two germline ends. CDR3 length: 13 amino acids. CDR3 sequence: CATSDSQYYGYTF. Here the CDR3 DNA reads TGTGCCACCAGTGATTCCCAATACTATGGCTACACCTTC.

V is TRBV6-1 and J is TRBJ2-3; D is possibly TRBD2 (5 bases). There are 15 residues in the CDR3. V dropped 3 bases and J dropped 0 bases, with 10 bases sitting between them. CDR1 MNHNS and CDR2 SASEGT come from the germline V gene. CDR3 nucleotides: TGTGCCAGCAGTGAGGTCGGGGTTAGCACAGATACGCAGTATTTT. Amino acids: CASSEVGVSTDTQYF.

This clonotype appeared once. The chain employs TRBV20-1 and TRBJ2-3, with TRBD1 as a possible D gene (6 bases). Trimming took 0 bases from V and 1 from J, leaving 14 bases between them. The V gene's germline CDR1 is DFQATT and CDR2 SNEGSKA (reference sequence). The CDR3 runs 16 residues. CDR3 residues: CSARDLGQSGTDTQYF. DNA of the CDR3: TGCAGTGCTAGAGATCTTGGACAGAGCGGCACAGATACGCAGTATTTT.

The rearrangement joins TRBV5-1 to TRBJ2-7; the match to TRBD1 covers 8 bases. Germline V lookup: CDR1 SGHRS, CDR2 YFSETQ. Unmatched junction bases numbered 5, after V lost 4 bases and J lost 2 bases. This CDR3 is 14 amino acids long. The CDR3: CASSPGTGPYEQYF. DNA for the CDR3: TGCGCCAGCAGCCCTGGGACAGGCCCCTACGAGCAGTACTTC.

The rearrangement links TRBV15 to TRBJ1-2, with 9 bases that match TRBD1. Germline CDR1 is LNHNV and CDR2 is YYDKDF (reference sequence). CDR3 length: 15 amino acids. Trimming took 2 bases from V and 4 from J; bases not matched to a gene: 5. CDR3 sequence (DNA): TGTGCCACCAGCAGAAACGACAGGGGGTCCTATGGCTACACCTTC. Amino acid sequence: CATSRNDRGSYGYTF.

The chain links TRBV12-3 or TRBV12-4 to TRBJ2-3; D is perhaps TRBD1 or TRBD2 (6 bases each). V was trimmed by 3 bases and J by 1 base, leaving 11 bases between them. The CDR3 consists of 15 residues. CDR3 in DNA: TGTGCCAGCAGTTTTTGGGGGGCCCGCACAGATACGCAGTATTTT. Translation: CASSFWGARTDTQYF.

The genes are TRBV30 and TRBJ1-5; 9 bases match TRBD1. Germline V gives CDR1 GTSNPN, CDR2 SVGIG (reference sequence). The CDR3 covers 18 residues. Trimming removed 3 bases from V and 6 bases from J; junction bases left unmatched: 18. The DNA for the CDR3 is TGTGCCTGGAGCATCAACCCCTGGGGTGGGACAGGGTCTCAGCCCCAGCATTTT. The encoded protein is CAWSINPWGGTGSQPQHF.

The V and J genes are TRBV5-6 and TRBJ1-1, with D unclear. The V gene's germline CDR1 is SGHDT and CDR2 YYEEEE. V lost 2 bases to trimming and J lost 7 bases, with 15 bases between them. This CDR3 comprises 14 residues. CDR3 sequence: CASSLRLPSGEAFF. Written as DNA, the CDR3 is TGTGCCAGCAGCTTAAGGCTACCTTCGGGTGAAGCTTTCTTT.

On this clonotype: One junction end disagrees with the germline gene, perhaps due to a read error. The chain carries TRBV7-9 and TRBJ1-1; D call uncertain. CDR1 is SEHNR, CDR2 FQNEAQ, per germline (reference sequence). This CDR3 is 14 amino acids long. DNA of the CDR3: TGTGCCGGCAGCTTGAGGGAATTGAACACTGAAGCTTTCTTT. It codes for CAGSLRELNTEAFF.

The chain has TRBV30 and TRBJ2-7; no clear D. The CDR3 runs 11 residues. The germline CDR1 and CDR2 sequences are GTSNPN and SVGIG (reference sequence). V was clipped by 3 bases and J by 5 bases, with 8 bases between them. CDR3 coding DNA: TGTGCCTGGAGGGGTCCCAACGAGCAGTACTTC. It is translated as CAWRGPNEQYF.

In DNA form, the CDR3 reads TGTGCCAGCAGTTTAGGGACAGGGGGGGACAATCAGCCCCAGCATTTT. The encoded protein is CASSLGTGGDNQPQHF. The gene calls are TRBV28 and TRBJ1-5; 11 bases map to TRBD1. The CDR3 covers 16 residues. V gave up 2 bases and J gave up 3 bases; unmatched junction bases: 3. Germline values: CDR1 MDHEN, CDR2 SYDVKM.

This clonotype appeared a single time. The V gene is TRBV3-1, the J gene TRBJ2-3; 13 bases map to TRBD2. With V trimmed by 4 bases and J by 1 base, 5 bases remained unmatched. The CDR3 length is 17 residues. Germline loops: CDR1 LGHDT, CDR2 YNNKEL (reference sequence). This CDR3 is CASSLPGLAGGTDTQYF. The CDR3 nucleotides are TGTGCCAGCAGCCTCCCAGGACTAGCGGGGGGCACAGATACGCAGTATTTT.

J is TRBJ2-7 and V is TRBV20-1, with D maybe TRBD2 (5 bases). Germline V gene data show CDR1 as DFQATT and CDR2 as SNEGSKA (reference sequence). This CDR3 contains 14 residues. The V end was cut by 0 bases, the J end by 4 bases, with 13 bases between. In DNA, the CDR3 is TGCAGTGCTAGAGATCCTAGCTCTAATTACGAGCAGTACGTC. This encodes CSARDPSSNYEQYV.